This T cell receptor (beta chain) derives from a study of cytomegalovirus exposure and HLA in healthy donors (dated by TCRdb to the late 2010s). Background on the whole study: An earlier analysis of several hundred of the donors reported 276 Gb of sequence data and some 110 million unique TCR beta sequences obtained from about 180 million T cells. Among 398 genotyped donors of the cohort, an average of approximately 200,000 unique TCR beta nucleotide sequences was sequenced per donor, of which 15% to 20% were non-productive. Genome-wide SNP genotypes for about 55% of the 666 donors were used in a later genetic analysis, which treated that subset as a discovery cohort. Among the approximately 420 genotyped donors, around 81% belonged to the genetic ancestry cluster associated with self-reported Caucasian donors. Both class I and class II loci were covered by HLA typing, at four-digit resolution. Five DR-DQ haplotypes were handled as single units for association and clustering because linkage in the cohort was strong. Around 330 gigabases of sequencing data and 70 million to 95 million unique TCR sequences made up an early release that covered several hundred HLA-typed donors. High-throughput TCR immunosequencing, statistical association of individual TCRs with disease status, and machine learning were combined to predict cytomegalovirus infection status. All discovery cohort repertoires had been generated on a single sequencing platform. To study patterns of TCR occurrence, a later analysis re-analyzed previously published TCR beta repertoires from 666 donors and added high-resolution HLA genotyping. In the later analysis, no new phenotypic data were used to find candidate immune exposures; instead, reliance was placed on TCR beta sequences and their occurrence across donors. A separate validation cohort of roughly 110 different subjects was used in addition to the roughly 670-subject first cohort. Typing coverage varied by locus: roughly 629-640 donors for A, B, C, DRB1 and DQB1; approximately 500 for DQA1; around 610 for DPA1; some 470 for DPB1. The study was designed to test whether signatures of past pathogen exposure could be identified by cataloging public T cell receptors. The T cell repertoires of 666 subjects were profiled by immunosequencing and related to cytomegalovirus serostatus. An earlier analysis of approximately 640 of the donors applied high-throughput TCR beta sequencing to assess whether each TCR beta V gene segment acted as functional or pseudogenic. Donor age, sex, ethnicity and CMV serostatus were collected together with the repertoire data.

The count of this clone is one. Its antigen remains unidentified. No quality values exist for individual bases; no much larger clone is one base distant. The cohort was made up of 500 to 850 healthy bone marrow donors. At the time of sampling, every cohort member was nominally healthy, though immune exposures that went unrecorded were likely present. The donor was CMV seronegative and belonged to the group of 352 seronegative cohort members. A peripheral blood sample was collected from each donor, and TCR beta sequencing was performed on peripheral blood mononuclear cells. Genomic DNA was extracted from the blood cell samples with the Qiagen DNeasy Blood Extraction Kit. Findings and caveats that apply to the study as a whole: In a later analysis, several top co-occurrence clusters were reported to appear linked to parvovirus B19, influenza, CMV and Epstein-Barr virus. The 87-base-pair reads could not distinguish some IMGT-functional V segments, including TRBV6-2 and TRBV6-3, so those segments were excluded. A further reported finding was that TCR beta sequences accurately predicted the HLA-A and HLA-B alleles for most subjects in the first cohort. Broadly in line with IMGT annotations, most TCR beta V segments showed up in productive rearrangements about 87% or about 30% of the time in an earlier analysis of approximately 640 of the donors. Presence/absence analyses assumed roughly uniform sequencing depth across donors, an assumption that may not hold. According to a later analysis, most CMV-associated TCR beta chains appeared to be HLA-restricted, and the HLA associations seemed to be driven largely by CMV exposure. An association between a missense DCLRE1C variant and V-gene and J-gene trimming of TCR beta chains was found in a later genetic analysis and replicated in an independent cohort. The study listed over 150 TCR beta chains as associated with cytomegalovirus. Linkage disequilibrium might explain the correlated functional status among segregating V segments, but an unknown experimental factor could not be ruled out. It was suggested by the authors that the approach could potentially be generalized to other disease states and immunological phenotypes. Because counts were too low, roughly 18 rarely observed V segments, including chromosome 9 orphons, were left out of the earlier analysis of several hundred of the donors. A later analysis found that TCR association rates varied across HLA loci, with DRB1 alleles showing the most associated TCRs and HLA-C alleles the fewest. The cohort was sequenced for TCR beta chains only, and without alpha or paired-chain data the features that could be detected were limited. In a later analysis, HLA-associated TCR beta chains showed more clonal expansion and lower generation probabilities than non-associated chains that were equally common. The only immune exposure information available for the cohort was CMV serostatus. Because HLA typing was unavailable for some donors at each locus, only the typed subset was used in association tests. When HLA alleles, especially DR and DQ, strongly co-occurred, attributing TCR associations to individual alleles was difficult. A later analysis associated about 17,000 TCR beta sequences with specific HLA alleles at a false discovery rate of 0.05. Compared with the approximately 700-donor mean, donors in an Asian-associated ancestry cluster had fewer N-insertions in productive TCRs, according to a later genetic analysis. While some public TCRs were present in many individuals, most TCR sequences turned up only very rarely across donors. In both the original and validation cohorts, the classifier was reported to diagnose cytomegalovirus status with high specificity and sensitivity. In vitro tests confirmed that a few of the cytomegalovirus-associated TCR beta chains recognize cytomegalovirus antigens. A cluster of highly shared sequence variants was judged likely to represent a technical artifact of the sequencing pipeline.

Library generation was performed with the immunoSEQ multiplex PCR assay. For the multiplex PCR, a mixture combining 60 forward primers for TCR Vbeta segments and 13 reverse primers for TCR Jbeta segments was used. A multiplex PCR assay on genomic DNA amplified the CDR3 region of rearranged TCR beta genes. The Illumina HiSeq System was used to sequence the amplified TCR beta libraries as 87-base-pair reads. Turning to the authors' computational methods: A later analysis tallied 75 million to 85 million unique TCR beta chains across the 666 repertoires, and approximately 12 million of those chains were shared by two or more donors. To remove PCR and sequencing errors, raw reads were error-corrected and collapsed into unique sequences using a nearest-neighbor algorithm that merged closely related sequences. V, D and J gene segments were assigned by aligning CDR3 sequences to IMGT reference sequences. For a sequence to be retained, at least a six-nucleotide match to both a V gene segment and a J gene segment was required. Rearrangements were classified as productive when the CDR3 lacked stop codons and remained in frame with V and J, and all other rearrangements were classified as non-productive. Following IMGT convention, CDR3 was defined as the stretch from the second conserved V-encoded cysteine to the conserved J-encoded phenylalanine. Sequences without an unambiguous match to a single V gene segment were excluded from the earlier analysis of over 500 of the donors. In an earlier analysis of about 590 of the donors, a V segment was called functional when productive rearrangements were above 56.7%, and segregating when the standard deviation between donors exceeded 5%. A statistical classification framework was built for diagnosing cytomegalovirus status from the catalog of TCR beta chain sequences. In a later analysis, TCR nucleotide sequences were compared against IMGT/GENE-DB human TR gene sequences so that V and J genes could be assigned. The TCRdist pipeline was used in a later analysis to assign CDR3 sequences and most-parsimonious VDJ recombination scenarios. In a later analysis, each TCR beta chain was defined by its CDR3 amino acid sequence together with its V-gene family, and reads lacking a unique V-gene family were excluded. To address suspected cross-contamination and a sequencing artifact, a later analysis removed 550 to 750 highly shared, low-generation-probability nucleotide sequences. For each public chain, a later analysis derived a clonal expansion index from normalized ranks of inferred template counts within each repertoire. In a later analysis, generation probabilities were computed using a VDJ recombination model fitted to out-of-frame rearrangements, and the results were checked against IGoR. A later analysis scored TCR-TCR, TCR-HLA and TCR-CMV co-occurrence with hypergeometric tests, applying a repertoire-size bias correction to TCR pairs. A later analysis estimated false discovery rates by permuting HLA or CMV assignments 20 times. In a later analysis, co-occurring TCRs were grouped using DBSCAN, and TCRdist sequence similarity was added for clustering within HLA-allele-positive subsets. Repertoires with fewer than 30,000 or more than 120,000 public chains were left out of co-occurrence clustering, as were a handful of repertoires with anomalous nucleotide sharing. In TCRdb, the immuneACCESS table is reduced to in-frame sequences with V and J assigned. These tables do not hold every clone; where another copy was compared, an unresolved V gene accounts for under half, and the others remain unexplained. V and J calls and clone size follow that table, whereas D and trimming were derived from the DNA. The sample profile shows some 150,000 clones; just over 70% of them were found once. The biggest ten clones account for 1.5% to 2% of the sample.

In the germline V gene, CDR1 corresponds to SGHRS and CDR2 to YFSETQ. The germline V end is reduced by 0 bases and the J end by 0 bases; junction bases left unmatched: 10. There are 18 amino acids in the CDR3, from cysteine to phenylalanine inclusive. Kept here is only the CDR3 DNA, which spans 54 bases and is read in frame from base 1. The clonotype originates from a woman aged 25 to 45 in good health and CMV-seronegative. The chain is encoded by TRBV5-1 joined to TRBJ2-7, with TRBD1 identical over 9 junction bases. Sequencing used PBMCs. In nucleotides, the sequence is TGCGCCAGCAGCTTGGCTGGTATGGGACAGGGTTTCTCCTACGAGCAGTACTTC. This gives the protein CASSLAGMGQGFSYEQYF.